This TCR beta chain was captured in a study of OX40 agonist ivuxolimab in advanced cancers. In the study overall: From about 23 to 85 years was the age range, with a mean of around 60 years, and around 80% were male. The eligibility criteria allowed prior anti-PD-1, anti-PD-L1 or anti-CTLA-4 therapy, and 40% had some.

Study-wide findings and caveats: No antigen was identified for the clonally expanded peripheral T cells.

Blood sampling was done at baseline, cycle 4 day 1, and cycle 7 day 1. Details on this clone: Its matching antigen is unknown.

Data came from immunoSEQ multiplex PCR; TCRdb stores just in-frame clones and leaves some out. The sample contains more than 80,000 clones, 93% of which appear only once. V was pared by 2 bases and J by 0 bases, with 4 bases between. The CDR3 is 13 residues long. In germline, CDR1 is MNHNY, CDR2 SVGAGI (reference sequence). Material: CD4+ or CD8+ T cells sorted from blood, obtained in a trial of the OX40 agonist ivuxolimab. The rearrangement joins TRBV6-6 to TRBJ1-1; no firm D call. This sequence originates from an adult with an advanced solid tumor such as melanoma, head and neck, liver or kidney cancer. This CDR3 is CASSYRLNTEAFF. The CDR3 nucleotides read TGTGCCAGCAGTTACAGGTTGAACACTGAAGCTTTCTTT.